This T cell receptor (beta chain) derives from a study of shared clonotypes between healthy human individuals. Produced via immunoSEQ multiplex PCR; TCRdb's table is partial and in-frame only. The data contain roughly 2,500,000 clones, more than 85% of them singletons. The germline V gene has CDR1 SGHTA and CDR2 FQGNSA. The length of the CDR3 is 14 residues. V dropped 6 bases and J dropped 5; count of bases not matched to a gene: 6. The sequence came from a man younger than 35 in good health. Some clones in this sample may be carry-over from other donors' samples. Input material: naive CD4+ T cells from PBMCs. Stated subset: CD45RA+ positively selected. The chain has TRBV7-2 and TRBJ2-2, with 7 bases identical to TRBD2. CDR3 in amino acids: CASSTSVRTGELFF. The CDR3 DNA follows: TGTGCCAGCAGTACTAGCGTTCGAACCGGGGAGCTGTTTTTT.